This T cell receptor beta chain was observed in a study of T-cell memory formation after mild COVID-19. Whole-study findings and limits: The study detected some responding clones in pre-infection memory, suggesting cross-reactive memory joined. Clones shrinking between day 15 and 85 showed a balanced CD4/CD8 split, and those that grew later tilted toward CD4+.

MiXCR, run by TCRdb on the 5' RACE reads, gives a single entry per CDR3 protein. Of some 490,000 distinct CDR3 sequences listed, about 20% are singletons. Points on this clonotype: Its antigen remains unidentified.

This receptor was obtained from an adult woman who had mild COVID-19 (a few samples of this study predate the infection). Cell type and time point are not known. Source material: PBMCs or a T cell subset sorted from them (not recorded which).

For the CDR3, the DNA is TGTGCCAGCAGTGTGACAGGGGACAATGAGCAGTTCTTC. Its protein product is CASSVTGDNEQFF. The chain uses TRBV6-4 and TRBJ2-1; 8 bases match TRBD1. Germline CDR1 MRHNA, CDR2 SNTAGT. V lost 4 bases and J lost 5; bases outside the gene matches: 1. This CDR3 is 13 amino acids long.